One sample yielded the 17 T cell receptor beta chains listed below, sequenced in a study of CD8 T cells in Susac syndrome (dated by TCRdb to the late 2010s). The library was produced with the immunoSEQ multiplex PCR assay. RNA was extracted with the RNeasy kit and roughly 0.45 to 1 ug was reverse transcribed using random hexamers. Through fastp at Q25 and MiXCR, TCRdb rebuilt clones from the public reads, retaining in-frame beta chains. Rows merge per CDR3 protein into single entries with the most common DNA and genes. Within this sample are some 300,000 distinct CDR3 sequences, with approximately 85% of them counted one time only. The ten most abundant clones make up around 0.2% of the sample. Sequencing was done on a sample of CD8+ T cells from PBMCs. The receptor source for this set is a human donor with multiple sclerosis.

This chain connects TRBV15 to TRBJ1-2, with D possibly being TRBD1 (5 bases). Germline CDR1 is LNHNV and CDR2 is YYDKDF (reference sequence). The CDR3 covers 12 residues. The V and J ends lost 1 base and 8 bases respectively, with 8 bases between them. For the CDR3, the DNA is TGTGCCACCAGCAGAGCGGGGGACGGCTACACCTTC. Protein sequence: CATSRAGDGYTF.

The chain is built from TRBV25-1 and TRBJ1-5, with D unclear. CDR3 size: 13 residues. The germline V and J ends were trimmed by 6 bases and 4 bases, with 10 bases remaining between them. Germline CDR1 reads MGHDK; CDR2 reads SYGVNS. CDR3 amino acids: CASSGEGNQPQHF. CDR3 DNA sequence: TGTGCCAGCAGCGGCGAGGGAAATCAGCCCCAGCATTTT.

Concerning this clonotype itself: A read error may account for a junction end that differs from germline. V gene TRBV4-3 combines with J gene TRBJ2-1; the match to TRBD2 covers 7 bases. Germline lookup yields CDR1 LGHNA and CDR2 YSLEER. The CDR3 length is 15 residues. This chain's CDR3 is CASSQSGAYYNGQFF. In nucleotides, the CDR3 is TGCGCCAGCAGCCAGAGCGGGGCGTATTACAATGGGCAGTTCTTC.

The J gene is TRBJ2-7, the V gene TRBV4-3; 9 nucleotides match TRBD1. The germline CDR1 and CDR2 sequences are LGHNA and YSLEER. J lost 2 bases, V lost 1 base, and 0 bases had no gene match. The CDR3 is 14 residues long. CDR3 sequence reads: CASSQGDRAYEQYF. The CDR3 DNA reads TGCGCCAGCAGCCAAGGGGACAGGGCCTACGAGCAGTACTTC.

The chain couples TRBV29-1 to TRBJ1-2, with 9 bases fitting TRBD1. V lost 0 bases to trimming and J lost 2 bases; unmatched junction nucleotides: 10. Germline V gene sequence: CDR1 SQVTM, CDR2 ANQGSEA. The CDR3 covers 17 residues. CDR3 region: CSVEERDRAPVNYGYTF. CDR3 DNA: TGCAGCGTTGAAGAGAGGGACAGGGCCCCCGTAAACTATGGCTACACCTTC.

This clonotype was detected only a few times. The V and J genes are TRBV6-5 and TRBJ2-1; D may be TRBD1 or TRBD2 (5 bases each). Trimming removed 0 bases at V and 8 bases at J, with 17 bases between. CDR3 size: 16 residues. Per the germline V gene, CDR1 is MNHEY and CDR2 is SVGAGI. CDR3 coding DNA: TGTGCCAGCAGTTACTCATCTGAGGGGAGTCTCGATGAGCAGTTCTTC. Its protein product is CASSYSSEGSLDEQFF.

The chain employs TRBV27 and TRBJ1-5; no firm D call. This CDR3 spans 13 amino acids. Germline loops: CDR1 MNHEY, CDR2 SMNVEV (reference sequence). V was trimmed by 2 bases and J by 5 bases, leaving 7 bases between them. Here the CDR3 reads CASSLNTDQPQHF. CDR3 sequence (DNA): TGTGCCAGCAGTTTAAACACCGATCAGCCCCAGCATTTT.

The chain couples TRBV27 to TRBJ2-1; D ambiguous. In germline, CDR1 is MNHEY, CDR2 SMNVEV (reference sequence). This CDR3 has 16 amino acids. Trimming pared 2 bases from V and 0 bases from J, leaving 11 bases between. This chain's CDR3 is CASSLKQVRSYNEQFF. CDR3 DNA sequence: TGTGCCAGCAGTTTAAAGCAGGTTCGCTCCTACAATGAGCAGTTCTTC.

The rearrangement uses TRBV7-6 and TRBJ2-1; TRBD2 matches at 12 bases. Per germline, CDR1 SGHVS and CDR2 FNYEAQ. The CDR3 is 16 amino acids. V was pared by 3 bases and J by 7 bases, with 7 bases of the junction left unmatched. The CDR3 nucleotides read TGTGCCAGCAGCTTTTTGACTAGCGGGAGTTTAAATGAGCAGTTCTTC. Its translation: CASSFLTSGSLNEQFF.

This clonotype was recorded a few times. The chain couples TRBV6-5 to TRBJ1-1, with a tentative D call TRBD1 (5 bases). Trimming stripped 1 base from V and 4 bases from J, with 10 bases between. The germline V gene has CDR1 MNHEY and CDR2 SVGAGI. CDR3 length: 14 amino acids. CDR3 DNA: TGTGCCAGCAGTTACTTAGGGGAGGGCACTGAAGCTTTCTTT. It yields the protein CASSYLGEGTEAFF.

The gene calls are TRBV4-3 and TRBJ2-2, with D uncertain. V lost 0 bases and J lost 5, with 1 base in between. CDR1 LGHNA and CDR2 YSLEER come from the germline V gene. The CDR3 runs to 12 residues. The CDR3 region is CASSQDTGELFF. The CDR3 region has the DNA TGCGCCAGCAGCCAAGATACCGGGGAGCTGTTTTTT.

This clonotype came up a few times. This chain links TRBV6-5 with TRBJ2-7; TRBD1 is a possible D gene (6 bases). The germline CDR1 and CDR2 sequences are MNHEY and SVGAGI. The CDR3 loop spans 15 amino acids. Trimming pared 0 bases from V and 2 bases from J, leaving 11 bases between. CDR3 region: CASSYSPGDTYEQYF. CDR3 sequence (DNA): TGTGCCAGCAGTTACTCCCCAGGGGACACCTACGAGCAGTACTTC.

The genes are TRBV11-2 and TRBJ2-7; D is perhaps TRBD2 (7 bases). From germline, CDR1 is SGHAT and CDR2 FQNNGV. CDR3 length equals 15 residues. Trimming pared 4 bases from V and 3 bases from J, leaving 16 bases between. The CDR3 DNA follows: TGTGCCAGCAGCTCGGCCCTGGGAGGGGGCTACGAGCAGTACTTC. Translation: CASSSALGGGYEQYF.

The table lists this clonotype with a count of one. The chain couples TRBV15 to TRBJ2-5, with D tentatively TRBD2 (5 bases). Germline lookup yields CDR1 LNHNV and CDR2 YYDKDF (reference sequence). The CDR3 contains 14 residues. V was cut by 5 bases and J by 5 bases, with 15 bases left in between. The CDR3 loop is CATSPHRGWETQYF. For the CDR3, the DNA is TGTGCCACCAGCCCCCACCGGGGATGGGAGACCCAGTACTTC.

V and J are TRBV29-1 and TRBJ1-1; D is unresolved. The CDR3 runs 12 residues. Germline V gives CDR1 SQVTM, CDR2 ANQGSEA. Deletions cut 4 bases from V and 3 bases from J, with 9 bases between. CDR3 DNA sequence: TGCAGCGTTGTAGGGATCCACACTGAAGCTTTCTTT. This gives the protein CSVVGIHTEAFF.

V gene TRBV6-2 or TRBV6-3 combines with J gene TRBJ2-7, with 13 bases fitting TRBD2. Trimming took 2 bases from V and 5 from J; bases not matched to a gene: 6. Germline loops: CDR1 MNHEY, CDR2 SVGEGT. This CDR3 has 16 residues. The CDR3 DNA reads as TGTGCCAGCAGTTACCCGGGACTAGCGGGAACTAACGAGCAGTACTTC. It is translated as CASSYPGLAGTNEQYF.

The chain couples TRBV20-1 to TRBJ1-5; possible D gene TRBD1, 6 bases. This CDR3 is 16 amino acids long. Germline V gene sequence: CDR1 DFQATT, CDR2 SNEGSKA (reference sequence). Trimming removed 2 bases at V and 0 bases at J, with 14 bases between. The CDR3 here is CSARQGPLYSNQPQHF. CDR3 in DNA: TGCAGTGCTAGACAGGGGCCCCTCTATAGCAATCAGCCCCAGCATTTT.